This T cell receptor (beta chain) was captured by sequencing in a study of Graves' ophthalmopathy and Graves' hyperthyroidism. Study summary: Peripheral blood (taken before any treatment) was collected at initial diagnosis.

Amplification from RNA transcripts yielded the TCR beta CDR3 regions. Amplification began with first-round RT-PCR using HTBI primers, then second-round multiplex PCR was performed. Each CDR3 protein is one row after TCRdb ran MiXCR on the multiplex PCR reads. The sample has roughly 700,000 distinct CDR3 sequences, 40% seen once. CDR3 length: 16 amino acids. V trimming: 6 bases; J trimming: 2 bases; junction bases outside the gene matches: 8. Germline V CDR1 and CDR2: WSHSY, SAAADI. This clonotype was counted a few times. The sequencing input was peripheral blood. The rearrangement joins TRBV10-2 to TRBJ1-5, with 9 positions matching TRBD1. The clonotype comes from an adult man with Graves' ophthalmopathy. The CDR3 DNA is TGCGCCAGCAGCCCAGGCTGGACAGGGGGCAATCAGCCCCAGCATTTT. Encoded protein: CASSPGWTGGNQPQHF.